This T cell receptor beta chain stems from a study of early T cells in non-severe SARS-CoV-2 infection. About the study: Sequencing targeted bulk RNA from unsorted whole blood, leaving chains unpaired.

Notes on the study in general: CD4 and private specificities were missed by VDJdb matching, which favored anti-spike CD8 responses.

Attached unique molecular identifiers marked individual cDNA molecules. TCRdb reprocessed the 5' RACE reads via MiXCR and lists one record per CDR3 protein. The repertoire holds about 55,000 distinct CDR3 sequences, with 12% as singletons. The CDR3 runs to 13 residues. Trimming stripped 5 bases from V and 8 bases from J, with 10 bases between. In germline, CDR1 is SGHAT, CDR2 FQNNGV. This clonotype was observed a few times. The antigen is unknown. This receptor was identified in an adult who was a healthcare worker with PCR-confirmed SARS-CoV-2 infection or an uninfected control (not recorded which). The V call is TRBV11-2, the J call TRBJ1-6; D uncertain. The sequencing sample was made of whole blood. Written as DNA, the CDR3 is TGTGCCAGCAGCCTAGCTGATCATTCACCCCTCCACTTT. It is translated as CASSLADHSPLHF. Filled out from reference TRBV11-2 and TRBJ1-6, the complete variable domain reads EAGVAQSPRYKIIEKRQSVAFWCNPISGHATLYWYQQILGQGPKLLIQFQNNGVVDDSQLPKDRFSAERLKGVDSTLKIQPAKLEDSAVYLCASSLADHSPLHFGNGTRLTVT.